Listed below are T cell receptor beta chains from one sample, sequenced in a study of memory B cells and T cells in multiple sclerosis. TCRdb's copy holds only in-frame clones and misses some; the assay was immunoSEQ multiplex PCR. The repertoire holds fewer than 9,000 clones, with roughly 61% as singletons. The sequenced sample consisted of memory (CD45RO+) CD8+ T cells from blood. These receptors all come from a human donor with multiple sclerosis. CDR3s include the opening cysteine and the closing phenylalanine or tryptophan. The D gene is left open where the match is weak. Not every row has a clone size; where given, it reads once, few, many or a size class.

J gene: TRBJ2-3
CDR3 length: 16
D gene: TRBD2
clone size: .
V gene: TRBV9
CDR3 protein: CASSPWGAGDTDTQYF
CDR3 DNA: TGTGCCAGCAGCCCCTGGGGTGCGGGAGACACAGATACGCAGTATTTT

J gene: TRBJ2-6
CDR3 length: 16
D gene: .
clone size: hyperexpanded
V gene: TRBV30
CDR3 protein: CAWSVPAGNGANVLTF
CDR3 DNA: TGTGCCTGGAGTGTACCGGCAGGGAATGGGGCCAACGTCCTGACTTTC

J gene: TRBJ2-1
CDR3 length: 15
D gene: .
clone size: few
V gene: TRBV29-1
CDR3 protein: CSAGPGDRDYNEQFF
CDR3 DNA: TGCAGCGCCGGCCCCGGAGACAGAGATTACAATGAGCAGTTCTTC

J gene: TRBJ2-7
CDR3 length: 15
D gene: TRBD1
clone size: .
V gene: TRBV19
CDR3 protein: CASSGSGTGWREQYF
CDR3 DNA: TGTGCCAGTAGTGGATCCGGGACAGGGTGGCGCGAGCAGTACTTC

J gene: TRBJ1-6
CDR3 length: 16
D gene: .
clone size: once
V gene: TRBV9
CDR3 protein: CASSGEIGQQNSPLHF
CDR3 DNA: TGTGCCAGCAGCGGAGAGATCGGACAACAAAATTCACCCCTCCACTTT

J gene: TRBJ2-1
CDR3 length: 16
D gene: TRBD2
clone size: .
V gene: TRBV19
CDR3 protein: CASSTKLAPSYNEQFF
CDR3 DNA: TGTGCCAGTAGTACCAAACTAGCGCCCTCCTACAATGAGCAGTTCTTC

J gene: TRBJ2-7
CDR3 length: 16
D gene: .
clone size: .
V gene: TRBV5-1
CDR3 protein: CASSLGGRVYPMEQYF
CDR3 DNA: TGCGCCAGCAGCTTGGGGGGCAGAGTGTACCCTATGGAGCAGTACTTC

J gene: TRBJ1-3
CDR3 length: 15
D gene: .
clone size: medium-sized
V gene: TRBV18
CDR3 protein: CASSPPKSSGNTIYF
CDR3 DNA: TGTGCCAGCTCACCACCGAAGAGCTCTGGAAACACCATATATTTT

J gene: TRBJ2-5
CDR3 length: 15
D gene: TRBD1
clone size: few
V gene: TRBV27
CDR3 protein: CASSLGQGLQETQYF
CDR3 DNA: TGTGCCAGCAGTCTGGGACAGGGATTACAAGAGACCCAGTACTTC

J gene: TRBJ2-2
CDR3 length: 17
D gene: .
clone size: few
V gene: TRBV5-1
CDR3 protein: CASSLVVQGSLAGELFF
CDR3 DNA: TGCGCCAGCAGCTTGGTAGTACAGGGATCCCTCGCCGGGGAGCTGTTTTTT

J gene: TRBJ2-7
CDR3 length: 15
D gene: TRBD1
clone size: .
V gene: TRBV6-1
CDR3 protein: CASSVSGTGGYEQYF
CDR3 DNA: TGTGCCAGCAGTGTATCCGGGACAGGGGGCTACGAGCAGTACTTC

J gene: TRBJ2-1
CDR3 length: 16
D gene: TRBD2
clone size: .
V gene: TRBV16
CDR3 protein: CASSLRTSGIYNEQFF
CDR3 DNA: TGTGCCAGCAGCCTACGGACTAGCGGTATCTACAATGAGCAGTTCTTC

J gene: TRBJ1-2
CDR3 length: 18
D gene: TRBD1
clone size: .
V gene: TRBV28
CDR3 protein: CASSPDRDSWRNPYGYTF
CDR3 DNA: TGTGCCAGCTCACCAGACCGGGACAGTTGGCGAAACCCTTATGGCTACACCTTC

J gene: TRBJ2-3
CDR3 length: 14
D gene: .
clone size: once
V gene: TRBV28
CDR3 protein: CASSFRDNTDTQYF
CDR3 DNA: TGTGCCAGCAGTTTCCGGGACAACACAGATACGCAGTATTTT

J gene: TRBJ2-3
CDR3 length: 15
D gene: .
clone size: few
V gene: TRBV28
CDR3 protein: CASSNRLSGTDTQYF
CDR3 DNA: TGTGCCAGCAGTAATAGACTATCAGGAACAGATACGCAGTATTTT

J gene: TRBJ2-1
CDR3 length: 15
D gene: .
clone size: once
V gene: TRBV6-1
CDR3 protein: CASSLDAGAYNEQFF
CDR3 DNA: TGTGCCAGCAGTTTAGACGCAGGGGCCTACAATGAGCAGTTCTTC

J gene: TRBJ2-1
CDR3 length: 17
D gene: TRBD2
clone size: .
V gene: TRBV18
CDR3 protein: CASSSRNSGSSYNEQFF
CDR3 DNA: TGTGCCAGCTCATCGCGGAATAGCGGGAGCTCCTACAATGAGCAGTTCTTC

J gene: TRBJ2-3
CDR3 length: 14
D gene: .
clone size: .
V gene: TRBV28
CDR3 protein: CASSFVAGTDTQYF
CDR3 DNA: TGTGCCAGCTCCTTTGTGGCAGGAACAGATACGCAGTATTTT

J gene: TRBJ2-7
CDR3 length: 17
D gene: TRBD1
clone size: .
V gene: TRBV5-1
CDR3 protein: CASSSEGPPGTAYEQYF
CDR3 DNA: TGCGCCAGCAGCTCAGAAGGGCCTCCCGGGACAGCTTACGAGCAGTACTTC

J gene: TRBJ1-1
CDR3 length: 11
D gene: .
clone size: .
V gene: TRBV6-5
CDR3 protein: CASSRQGRAFF
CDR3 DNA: TGTGCCAGCAGCCGGCAGGGTAGGGCTTTCTTT

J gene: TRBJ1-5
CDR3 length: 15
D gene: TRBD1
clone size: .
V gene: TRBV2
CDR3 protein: CASSGATGDGKPQHF
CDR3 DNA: TGTGCCAGCAGTGGTGCGACAGGGGACGGTAAGCCCCAGCATTTT

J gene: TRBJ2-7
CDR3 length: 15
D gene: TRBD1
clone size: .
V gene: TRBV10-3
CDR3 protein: CAISESATGGNEQYF
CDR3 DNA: TGTGCCATCAGTGAGTCGGCGACAGGGGGTAACGAGCAGTACTTC

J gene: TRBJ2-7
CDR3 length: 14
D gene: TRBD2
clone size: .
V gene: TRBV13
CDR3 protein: CASSLRTSGYEQYF
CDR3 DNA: TGTGCCAGCAGCTTAAGGACTAGCGGCTACGAGCAGTACTTC

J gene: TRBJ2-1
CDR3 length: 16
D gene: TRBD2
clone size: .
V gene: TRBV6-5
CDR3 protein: CASSYGTSGGSNEQFF
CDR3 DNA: TGTGCCAGCAGTTACGGTACTAGCGGGGGGAGCAATGAGCAGTTCTTC

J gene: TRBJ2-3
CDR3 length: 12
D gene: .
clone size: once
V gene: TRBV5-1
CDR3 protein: CASSSARDTQYF
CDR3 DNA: TGCGCCAGCAGCTCCGCGAGGGATACGCAGTATTTT

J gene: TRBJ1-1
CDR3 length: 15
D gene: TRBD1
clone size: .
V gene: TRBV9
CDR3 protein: CASSVEGTGDTEAFF
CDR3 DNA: TGTGCCAGCAGCGTAGAAGGGACAGGGGACACTGAAGCTTTCTTT

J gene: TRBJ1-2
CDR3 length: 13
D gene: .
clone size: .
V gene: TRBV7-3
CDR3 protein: CASSLTSGYGYTF
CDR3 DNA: TGTGCCAGCAGCCTGACAAGCGGTTATGGCTACACCTTC

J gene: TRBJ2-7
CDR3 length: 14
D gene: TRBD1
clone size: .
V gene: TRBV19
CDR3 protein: CASKAGQGAYEQYF
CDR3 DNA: TGTGCCAGTAAGGCCGGACAGGGGGCTTACGAGCAGTACTTC

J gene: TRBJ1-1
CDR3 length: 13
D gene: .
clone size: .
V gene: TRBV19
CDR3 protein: CASSPIRGAEAFF
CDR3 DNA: TGTGCCAGTAGTCCGATAAGGGGCGCCGAAGCTTTCTTT

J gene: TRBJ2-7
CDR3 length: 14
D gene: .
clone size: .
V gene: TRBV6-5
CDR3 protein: CASKVAGHSYEQYF
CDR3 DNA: TGTGCCAGCAAGGTCGCGGGCCACTCCTACGAGCAGTACTTC

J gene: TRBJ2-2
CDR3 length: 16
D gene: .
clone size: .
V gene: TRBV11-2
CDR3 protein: CASSLGTFYNTGELFF
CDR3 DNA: TGTGCCAGCAGCTTAGGGACTTTTTACAACACCGGGGAGCTGTTTTTT

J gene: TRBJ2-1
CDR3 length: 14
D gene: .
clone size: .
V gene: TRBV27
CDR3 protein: CASSLLLADNEQFF
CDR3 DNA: TGTGCCAGCAGTTTATTGTTAGCCGACAATGAGCAGTTCTTC

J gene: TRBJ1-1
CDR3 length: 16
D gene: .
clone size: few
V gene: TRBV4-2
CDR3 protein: CASSQDRATANTEAFF
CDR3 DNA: TGTGCCAGCAGCCAAGATCGGGCGACAGCGAACACTGAAGCTTTCTTT

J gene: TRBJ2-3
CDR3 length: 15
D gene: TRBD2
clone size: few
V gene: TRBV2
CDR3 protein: CASSEGGGATDTQYF
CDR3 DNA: TGTGCCAGCAGTGAAGGCGGGGGGGCGACAGATACGCAGTATTTT

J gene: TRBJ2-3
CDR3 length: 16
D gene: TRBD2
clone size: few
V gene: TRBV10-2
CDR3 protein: CASSDWTSGRSDTQYF
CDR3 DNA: TGCGCCAGCAGTGATTGGACTAGCGGGAGATCAGATACGCAGTATTTT

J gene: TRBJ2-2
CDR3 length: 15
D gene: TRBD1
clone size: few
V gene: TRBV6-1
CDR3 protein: CASSDGDRATGELFF
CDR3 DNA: TGTGCCAGCAGTGATGGGGACAGGGCCACCGGGGAGCTGTTTTTT

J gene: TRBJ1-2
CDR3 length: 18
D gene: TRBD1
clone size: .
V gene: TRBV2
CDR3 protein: CASSRWGTGQDTVYGYTF
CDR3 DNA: TGTGCCAGCAGCCGGTGGGGAACCGGACAGGACACGGTCTATGGCTACACCTTC

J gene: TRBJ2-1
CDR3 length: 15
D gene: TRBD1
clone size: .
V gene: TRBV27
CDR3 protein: CASSLRDRAYNEQFF
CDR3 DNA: TGTGCCAGCAGTTTAAGGGACAGAGCCTACAATGAGCAGTTCTTC

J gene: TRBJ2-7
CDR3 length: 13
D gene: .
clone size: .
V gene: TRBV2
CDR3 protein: CASHGAAAYEQYF
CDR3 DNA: TGTGCCAGCCACGGAGCGGCGGCCTACGAGCAGTACTTC

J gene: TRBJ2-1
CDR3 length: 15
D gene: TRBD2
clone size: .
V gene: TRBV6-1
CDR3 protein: CASSELAGGYNEQFF
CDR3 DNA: TGTGCCAGCAGTGAACTAGCGGGAGGGTACAATGAGCAGTTCTTC

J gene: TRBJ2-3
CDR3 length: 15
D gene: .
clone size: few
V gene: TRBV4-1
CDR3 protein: CASSQGAQMADTQYF
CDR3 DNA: TGCGCCAGCAGCCAAGGGGCGCAGATGGCAGATACGCAGTATTTT

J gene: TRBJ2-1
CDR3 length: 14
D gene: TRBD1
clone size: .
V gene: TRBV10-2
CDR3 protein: CASRKTGARDEQFF
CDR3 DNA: TGCGCCAGCAGAAAAACAGGGGCTAGGGATGAGCAGTTCTTC

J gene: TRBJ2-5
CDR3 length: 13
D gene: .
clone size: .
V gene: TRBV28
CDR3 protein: CASSLEQQETQYF
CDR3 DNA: TGTGCCAGCAGTTTAGAACAGCAAGAGACCCAGTACTTC

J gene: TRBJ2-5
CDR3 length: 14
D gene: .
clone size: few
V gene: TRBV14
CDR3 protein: CASSQRVVQETQYF
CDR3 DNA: TGTGCCAGCAGCCAGAGGGTGGTACAAGAGACCCAGTACTTC